This T cell receptor (beta chain) emerged from a study of circulating CD8 cells and anti-PD-1 response in melanoma. Study observations and caveats: Patients included both untreated and previously treated individuals. Subset repertoires were largely private at M1, with under 7% shared. Diversity ranked highest in DNEG and lowest in TIGIT subsets.

Four subsets defined by PD-1 and/or TIGIT were sorted from live CD3+CD8+TCRalphabeta+ cells. Between the trimmed V and J ends, which lost 0 bases and 2 bases, there was a span of 18 bases. This CDR3 region has 18 residues. CDR1 SGHTA and CDR2 FQGTGA come from the germline V gene. About this clonotype itself: Its antigen is still unknown. Possible read error: a much larger clone is one base away.

Each library started from around 14 ng of total RNA using the QIAseq Immune Repertoire TCR panel. A single record per CDR3 protein comes from TCRdb applying MiXCR to the reads. Altogether over 500 distinct CDR3 sequences are present, approximately 8% being singletons, with the ten largest covering 15% to 20%. Sequenced material: CD8+ T cells from PBMCs, taken at baseline or after one month of anti-PD-1 therapy (not recorded which). The receptor comes from a human donor with melanoma. The chain carries TRBV7-3 and TRBJ2-3; possibly TRBD2 for D (7 bases). CDR3 protein: CASSLTSPRGANTDTQYF. Here the CDR3 DNA reads TGTGCCAGCAGCTTAACATCGCCCCGGGGGGCCAACACAGATACGCAGTATTTT.